This TCR beta chain was retrieved from a study of STAT5B mutations in CD4+ large granular lymphocyte leukemia. The study, taken as a whole, reports: Around 25% of private leukemic clonotypes occurred rarely in other patients' non-leukemic repertoires. The CD4+ versus CD8+ T-LGLL clonality difference may reflect limited sample size.

The CDR3 spans 14 residues. V was trimmed by 1 base and J by 4 bases, leaving 10 bases between them. In germline, CDR1 is MNHNS, CDR2 SASEGT. Produced via immunoSEQ multiplex PCR; TCRdb's table is partial and in-frame only. The profile shows approximately 31,000 clones, 65% to 75% of them singletons. As regards this clone: Antigen: not known.

Healthy controls were blood donor buffy coats. This receptor was identified in a human donor in good health. This chain connects TRBV6-1 to TRBJ1-1, with unresolved D. Specimen: CD4+ T cells from blood buffy coats. CDR3: CASSEVGRGTEAFF. The DNA of the CDR3 is TGTGCCAGCAGTGAAGTTGGGCGCGGCACTGAAGCTTTCTTT.